The 30 T cell receptor beta chains below all came from one sample that was sequenced in a study of T cells in Graves' hyperthyroidism and ophthalmopathy. The investigators amplified TCR beta CDR3 regions from RNA transcripts. With the HTBI primer set, the TCR CDR3 went through a first round of RT-PCR. TCRdb reprocessed the multiplex PCR reads via MiXCR and lists one record per CDR3 protein. The repertoire holds roughly 840,000 distinct CDR3 sequences, 38% seen once, with 7.5% to 9.5% in the top ten. The sample taken for sequencing was blood. These receptors all stem from a man younger than 30 with Graves' hyperthyroidism.

CDR3 in amino acids: CASSSGTGYQPQHF. Written as DNA, the CDR3 is TGTGCCAGCAGTTCCGGGACAGGGTACCAGCCCCAGCATTTT. The chain recombines TRBV2 with TRBJ1-5, with TRBD1 matching 9 bases. Germline CDR1 SNHLY, CDR2 FYNNEI. This CDR3 comprises 14 residues. V shed 5 bases, J shed 7 bases, and the junction held 6 bases outside the gene matches.

This clonotype has only one observation. The rearrangement joins TRBV9 to TRBJ1-3, with 10 nucleotides matching TRBD1. CDR1 is SGDLS, CDR2 YYNGEE, per germline. Trimming at V came to 0 bases and at J to 7 bases, leaving 16 bases not matched to a gene. CDR3 length equals 19 residues. CDR3 region: CASSVDETGGSPARNTIYF. DNA for the CDR3: TGTGCCAGCAGCGTAGACGAGACAGGGGGCTCCCCCGCCCGGAACACCATATATTTT.

The chain couples TRBV7-8 to TRBJ2-7, with 7 bases aligning to TRBD1. After removal of 4 bases from V and 1 base from J, the junction contained 10 bases not matched to a gene. The CDR3 covers 16 residues. The V gene's germline CDR1 is SGHVS and CDR2 FQNEAQ. The CDR3 reads CASSSGGYGQSYEQYF. DNA for the CDR3: TGTGCCAGCAGCTCAGGGGGATACGGACAGTCCTACGAGCAGTACTTC.

This chain links TRBV27 with TRBJ2-7; D not certain. Germline values: CDR1 MNHEY, CDR2 SMNVEV (reference sequence). Trimming removed 7 bases from V and 0 bases from J, with 7 bases in between. The CDR3 loop spans 12 amino acids. This chain's CDR3 is CASTYGSYEQYF. The DNA for the CDR3 is TGTGCCAGCACCTACGGCTCCTACGAGCAGTACTTC.

This clonotype has a count of ten or more. V usage is TRBV5-1 and J usage is TRBJ1-5, with D possibly matching TRBD1 (5 bases). This CDR3 contains 13 residues. V was cut by 4 bases and J by 9 bases, with 14 bases left in between. Germline V lookup: CDR1 SGHRS, CDR2 YFSETQ. CDR3 protein: CASSTAPGWPQHF. Written as DNA, the CDR3 is TGCGCCAGCAGCACCGCGCCAGGGTGGCCCCAGCATTTT.

Comment on this clonotype: A much larger clonotype is one base distant, so this may be a read error. The chain uses TRBV7-9 and TRBJ2-7; D not certain. The CDR3 has 14 amino acids. Looked up from germline, CDR1 is SEHNR and CDR2 is FQNEAQ (reference sequence). The CDR3 region has the DNA TGTGCCAGCAGCTTATCGGCAGGCAGCTACGAGCAGCACTTC. The encoded protein is CASSLSAGSYEQHF.

This clonotype was observed at least ten times. The chain combines TRBV5-1 with TRBJ1-5; D gene unclear. Germline V CDR1 and CDR2: SGHRS, YFSETQ. Trimming pared 0 bases from V and 7 bases from J, leaving 14 bases between. The CDR3 runs to 15 residues. CDR3: CASSLEGRAEQPQHF. The CDR3 nucleotides read TGCGCCAGCAGCTTGGAGGGAAGGGCGGAACAGCCCCAGCATTTT.

The V and J genes are TRBV10-3 and TRBJ1-4; 8 positions agree with TRBD1. After removal of 4 bases from V and 8 bases from J, the junction contained 9 bases not matched to a gene. Germline lookup yields CDR1 ENHRY and CDR2 SYGVKD. The CDR3 covers 15 residues. The CDR3: CAISVDRDQDEKLFF. In DNA, the CDR3 is TGTGCCATCAGTGTGGACAGGGATCAGGACGAAAAACTGTTTTTT.

The CDR3 DNA sequence: TGCAGCAGTCCCTCTGGGGCCAACGTCCTGACTTTC. This codes for CSSPSGANVLTF. The V gene is TRBV29-1, the J gene TRBJ2-6; no firm D call. The CDR3 extends over 12 amino acids. Germline-derived CDR1 and CDR2 are SQVTM and ANQGSEA. V was pared by 8 bases and J by 0 bases, with 5 bases between.

This clonotype was observed a handful of times. The chain employs TRBV20-1 and TRBJ1-1; D is perhaps TRBD1 (5 bases). Trimming left V 3 bases short and J 0 bases short, with 17 bases between. This CDR3 region has 16 residues. Germline CDR1 and CDR2: DFQATT and SNEGSKA (reference sequence). CDR3 nucleotides: TGCAGTGCTAGTATGTGGGGGGTTCAATTGAACACTGAAGCTTTCTTT. It specifies CSASMWGVQLNTEAFF.

The V gene is TRBV7-8, the J gene TRBJ2-5, with 11 bases fitting TRBD1. There are 13 residues in the CDR3. The germline CDR1 and CDR2 sequences are SGHVS and FQNEAQ. Losses at the gene ends were 5 bases for V and 9 bases for J; bases not matched to a gene: 5. This CDR3 reads CASSRRGQGAQYF. The CDR3 nucleotides read TGTGCCAGCAGCCGCCGGGGACAGGGGGCCCAGTACTTC.

This clonotype was observed a handful of times. The CDR3 here is CASSPFRGAGYGYTF. The DNA of the CDR3 is TGTGCCAGCAGTCCCTTCCGGGGGGCCGGGTATGGCTACACCTTC. The chain combines TRBV2 with TRBJ1-2; a weak D match, TRBD1 (6 bases). The CDR3 spans 15 residues. Trimming took off 5 bases at V and 5 bases at J, with 18 bases between the two ends. Germline loops: CDR1 SNHLY, CDR2 FYNNEI.

This clonotype was observed a handful of times. The chain recombines TRBV6-5 with TRBJ1-2; D ambiguous. V was shortened by 0 bases and J by 8 bases, with 13 bases between the two germline ends. This CDR3 contains 14 residues. Germline V CDR1 and CDR2: MNHEY, SVGAGI. The CDR3 coding sequence is TGTGCCAGCAGTTACTCGGCGGCCCCCGGGGGCTACACCTTC. Protein product: CASSYSAAPGGYTF.

The chain joins TRBV15 to TRBJ1-2; D unclear. V shed 1 base and J shed 7 bases, with 7 bases lying between them. CDR3 length: 12 amino acids. Germline V CDR1 and CDR2: LNHNV, YYDKDF (reference sequence). CDR3 bases: TGTGCCACCAGCAGAGGGGATCGTGGCTACACCTTC. It translates to CATSRGDRGYTF.

This chain joins TRBV20-1 and TRBJ2-1, with 7 positions matching TRBD2. Looked up from germline, CDR1 is DFQATT and CDR2 is SNEGSKA (reference sequence). V shed 6 bases, J shed 7 bases, and the junction held 12 bases outside the gene matches. CDR3 size: 14 residues. The CDR3: CSAMTSPRLNEQFF. The CDR3 coding sequence is TGCAGTGCCATGACTAGCCCGAGGTTAAATGAGCAGTTCTTC.

Only a few counts were recorded for this clonotype. This chain links TRBV12-3 or TRBV12-4 with TRBJ1-1; D unresolved. The CDR3 has 15 residues. Trimming stripped 6 bases from V and 1 base from J, with 15 bases between. The CDR3 coding sequence is TGTGCCAGCAGCACCCTCTTGGGAGGGAACACTGAAGCTTTCTTT. Protein sequence: CASSTLLGGNTEAFF.

V usage is TRBV7-2 and J usage is TRBJ1-1; a weak D match, TRBD1 (6 bases). Trimming removed 5 bases at V and 7 bases at J, with 17 bases between. The CDR3 spans 14 residues. The germline CDR1 and CDR2 sequences are SGHTA and FQGNSA. The CDR3 sequence is CASSPATGGGEAFF. The CDR3 region has the DNA TGTGCCAGCAGCCCCGCGACAGGAGGGGGTGAAGCTTTCTTT.

This clonotype was seen more than once but under ten times. This sequence joins TRBV7-6 and TRBJ1-1; D gene unclear. V was shortened by 5 bases and J by 4 bases, with 14 bases between the two germline ends. Per the germline V gene, CDR1 is SGHVS and CDR2 is FNYEAQ. There are 14 residues in the CDR3. The CDR3: CASSPILRTTEAFF. The DNA of the CDR3 is TGTGCCAGCAGCCCGATTTTGAGGACCACTGAAGCTTTCTTT. Looking up the rest from reference TRBV7-6 and TRBJ1-1 gives the full variable domain: GAGVSQSPRYKVTKRGQDVALRCDPISGHVSLYWYRQALGQGPEFLTYFNYEAQQDKSGLPNDRFSAERPEGSISTLTIQRTEQRDSAMYRCASSPILRTTEAFFGQGTRLTVV.

Only a few counts were recorded for this clonotype. V usage is TRBV5-4 and J usage is TRBJ2-7, with 9 bases fitting TRBD1. V lost 5 bases, J lost 6 bases, and 12 bases stayed unmatched. The CDR3 totals 15 residues. CDR1 SGHNT and CDR2 YYREEE come from the germline V gene (reference sequence). The CDR3 region has the DNA TGTGCCAGCAGTTACTCCGGGACAGGGCTCACCGAGCAGTACTTC. It specifies CASSYSGTGLTEQYF.

To note about this clonotype: One end of the junction is discordant with germline, which a read error may explain. The chain employs TRBV7-3 and TRBJ2-7, with D unclear. The CDR3 covers 14 residues. Per germline, CDR1 SGHTA and CDR2 FQGTGA. The CDR3 loop is CASSLYGLSSEQYF. CDR3 DNA: TGTGCCAGCAGCTTGTATGGTCTATCCTCCGAGCAGTACTTC.

The V gene is TRBV5-1, the J gene TRBJ2-7, with TRBD1 matching over 9 bases. Losses at the gene ends were 7 bases for V and 2 bases for J; bases not matched to a gene: 10. The CDR3 length is 15 residues. Per the germline V gene, CDR1 is SGHRS and CDR2 is YFSETQ. CDR3 nucleotide sequence: TGCGCCAGCCTCGAGGCCCGGGACAGGGCCTACGAGCAGTACTTC. It codes for CASLEARDRAYEQYF.

The rearrangement uses TRBV15 and TRBJ1-3; no firm D call. The CDR3 extends over 16 amino acids. V lost 1 base to trimming and J lost 7 bases, with 17 bases between them. The germline V gene has CDR1 LNHNV and CDR2 YYDKDF (reference sequence). Written as DNA, the CDR3 is TGTGCCACCAGCAGAGGCTTCAGGACTAGCGGGAACACCATATATTTT. Protein: CATSRGFRTSGNTIYF.

V and J are TRBV29-1 and TRBJ2-7, with D possibly matching TRBD2 (6 bases). The V end lost 5 bases, the J end lost 3 bases, and 17 bases lay between the germline ends. Per germline, CDR1 SQVTM and CDR2 ANQGSEA. This CDR3 region has 14 residues. The CDR3 DNA sequence: TGCAGCGTTCCCGGACGTCGGGGGAGCTACGAGCAGTACTTC. As protein: CSVPGRRGSYEQYF.

There are many counts of this clonotype. The chain couples TRBV6-5 to TRBJ1-2; TRBD1 aligns across 8 bases. The CDR3 has 13 residues. Germline-derived CDR1 and CDR2 are MNHEY and SVGAGI. V dropped 6 bases and J dropped 11; count of bases not matched to a gene: 11. The CDR3 here is CASSATGQEVYTF. The CDR3 DNA sequence: TGTGCCAGCAGCGCAACGGGACAGGAAGTTTACACCTTC.

The V and J genes are TRBV20-1 and TRBJ1-6; D is unresolved. The CDR3 is made up of 14 amino acids. Germline V gene data show CDR1 as DFQATT and CDR2 as SNEGSKA (reference sequence). Trimming cost V 8 bases and J 4 bases, with 15 bases left between them. This chain's CDR3 is CSTRPKTYNSPLHF. CDR3 DNA: TGCAGTACCCGGCCGAAGACGTATAATTCACCCCTCCACTTT.

This clonotype has at least ten counts. The rearrangement links TRBV7-8 to TRBJ2-5; 7 bases align to TRBD2. Germline CDR1 is SGHVS and CDR2 is FQNEAQ. V lost 7 bases to trimming and J lost 1 base; unmatched junction nucleotides: 6. The CDR3 has 14 amino acids. The CDR3 loop reads CASTTIAGQETQYF. The CDR3 bases are TGTGCCAGCACCACTATAGCGGGCCAAGAGACCCAGTACTTC.

This clonotype has only one observation. J is TRBJ1-2 and V is TRBV29-1, with TRBD1 matching 10 bases. V trimming: 3 bases; J trimming: 6 bases; junction bases outside the gene matches: 7. Germline V gene data show CDR1 as SQVTM and CDR2 as ANQGSEA. The CDR3 spans 14 residues. The CDR3 DNA sequence: TGCAGCGTTGATTTGTCCGGGACAGGGGATGGCTACACCTTC. Amino acids: CSVDLSGTGDGYTF. Supplemented by reference TRBV29-1 and TRBJ1-2, the full variable domain reads SAVISQKPSRDICQRGTSLTIQCQVDSQVTMMFWYRQQPGQSLTLIATANQGSEATYESGFVIDKFPISRPNLTFSTLTVSNMSPEDSSIYLCSVDLSGTGDGYTFGSGTRLTVV.

This clonotype was detected a few times. The rearrangement uses TRBV19 and TRBJ2-2, with D perhaps matching TRBD2 (6 bases). CDR1 is LNHDA and CDR2 is SQIVND in the germline V gene (reference sequence). Between the trimmed V and J ends, which lost 9 bases and 5 bases, there was a span of 19 bases. The CDR3 has 15 amino acids. CDR3 coding DNA: TGTGCCAGCCAACTAGCTACGACCGGGACCGGGGAGCTGTTTTTT. Translating it yields CASQLATTGTGELFF.

This clonotype was detected only a few times. The V call is TRBV19, the J call TRBJ1-5; 10 bases line up with TRBD1. J was trimmed by 0 bases and V by 7 bases; bases with no gene match: 9. The germline gives CDR1 LNHDA, CDR2 SQIVND (reference sequence). This CDR3 is 17 amino acids long. The CDR3 DNA reads TGTGCCAGTATCGGGACAGGGGTACCTTATAGCAATCAGCCCCAGCATTTT. Protein: CASIGTGVPYSNQPQHF.

The rearrangement links TRBV7-2 to TRBJ2-5, with D perhaps being TRBD1 or TRBD2 (7 bases each). The germline CDR1 and CDR2 sequences are SGHTA and FQGNSA. This CDR3 is 19 amino acids long. The germline V and J ends were trimmed by 9 bases and 4 bases, with 33 bases remaining between them. Here the CDR3 reads CASSQQGFGMSGIGETQYF. DNA of the CDR3: TGTGCCAGTAGCCAACAGGGGTTTGGGATGAGCGGGATTGGAGAGACCCAGTACTTC. Full variable domain (outside the CDR3, taken from reference TRBV7-2 and TRBJ2-5): GAGVSQSPSNKVTEKGKDVELRCDPISGHTALYWYRQSLGQGLEFLIYFQGNSAPDKSGLPSDRFSAERTGGSVSTLTIQRTQQEDSAVYLCASSQQGFGMSGIGETQYFGPGTRLLVL.